These 27 T cell receptor beta chains came from one sample sequenced in a study of vaccination and CD4 T cells after COVID-19. Sequencing of the DNA from cultured CD4+ T cells was carried out with the Oncomine TCR Beta short-read assay. TCRdb itself ran the PCR reads through MiXCR, one entry per CDR3 protein. This table has 16,000 or so distinct CDR3 sequences, about 53% appearing once. Their antigens are not known. Treatment: approximately nine-day PBMC culture with coronavirus spike peptide pools or control peptides (ViraFEST assay). The starting material was CD4+ T cells from blood, cultured in vitro, obtained before SARS-CoV-2 vaccination. The receptors here all came from a human donor who had recovered from COVID-19.

This clonotype was picked up a small number of times. The V gene is TRBV4-1, the J gene TRBJ1-6; D gene unclear. Trimming cost V 1 base and J 8 bases, with 6 bases left between them. Germline values: CDR1 MGHRA, CDR2 YSYEKL. This CDR3 is 13 amino acids long. In DNA, the CDR3 is TGCGCCAGCAGCCAAGTGCGGGATTCACCCCTCCACTTT. Translating gives CASSQVRDSPLHF.

The chain links TRBV20-1 to TRBJ2-2; 11 nucleotides agree with TRBD2. Germline V gene lookup returns CDR1 DFQATT and CDR2 SNEGSKA (reference sequence). V shed 6 bases, J shed 3 bases, and the junction held 3 bases outside the gene matches. This CDR3 comprises 14 residues. CDR3 amino acids: CSASGLADTGELFF. The CDR3, as DNA: TGCAGTGCGTCGGGACTAGCGGACACCGGGGAGCTGTTTTTT.

The CDR3 DNA sequence: TGTGCCAGCAGCTTAGCCCCAGGGCTCACTCCAACTTTTAACTATGGCTACACCTTC. Its translation is CASSLAPGLTPTFNYGYTF. The rearrangement links TRBV7-9 to TRBJ1-2, with D maybe TRBD1 (5 bases). The V gene lost 0 bases and the J gene lost 1 base, with 21 bases spanning the gap. This CDR3 comprises 19 residues. In germline, CDR1 is SEHNR, CDR2 FQNEAQ (reference sequence).

V and J are TRBV7-2 and TRBJ1-3; a possible D gene is TRBD1 (6 bases). Per the germline V gene, CDR1 is SGHTA and CDR2 is FQGNSA. The CDR3 length is 16 residues. V was shortened by 5 bases and J by 0 bases, with 14 bases between the two germline ends. CDR3 amino acids: CASSLVGAYSGNTIYF. DNA for the CDR3: TGTGCCAGCAGCCTCGTGGGGGCCTACTCTGGAAACACCATATATTTT.

The gene calls are TRBV27 and TRBJ1-6; 9 positions agree with TRBD1. V shed 3 bases, J shed 4 bases, and the junction held 1 base outside the gene matches. The CDR3 length is 15 residues. CDR1 is MNHEY, CDR2 SMNVEV, per germline (reference sequence). The CDR3 nucleotides read TGTGCCAGCAGTTTGGGACAGGGTTATAATTCACCCCTCCACTTT. This codes for CASSLGQGYNSPLHF.

This chain uses TRBV6-5 with TRBJ2-5; 10 nucleotides line up with TRBD1. J gave up 4 bases and V 0 bases, and 2 bases lay outside the gene matches. The CDR3 totals 15 residues. Germline CDR1 is MNHEY and CDR2 is SVGAGI. DNA for the CDR3: TGTGCCAGCAGTTACTCGACAGGGGGCGTAGAGACCCAGTACTTC. Its protein is CASSYSTGGVETQYF.

This rearrangement joins TRBV28 to TRBJ1-1, with 8 nucleotides matching TRBD1. V lost 10 bases to trimming and J lost 4 bases; unmatched junction nucleotides: 14. The CDR3 consists of 15 residues. Germline CDR1 reads MDHEN; CDR2 reads SYDVKM. The CDR3 region has the DNA TGTGCCACCTCAGGGGGCGGGGGTTTGCTCACTGAAGCTTTCTTT. Translating gives CATSGGGGLLTEAFF.

The chain employs TRBV15 and TRBJ2-1, with a possible D match to TRBD1 (6 bases). This CDR3 has 15 amino acids. The V gene's germline CDR1 is LNHNV and CDR2 YYDKDF (reference sequence). Between the trimmed V and J ends, which lost 2 bases and 6 bases, there was a span of 14 bases. The CDR3 region has the DNA TGTGCCACCAGCAGACCCGAGGGCAGGGGCAATGAGCAGTTCTTC. This translates into CATSRPEGRGNEQFF.

This chain uses TRBV20-1 with TRBJ2-7; 8 bases match TRBD2. The V and J ends lost 6 bases and 0 bases, in that order; junction bases with no gene match: 7. The length of the CDR3 is 14 residues. CDR1 is DFQATT, CDR2 SNEGSKA, per germline (reference sequence). The CDR3 DNA reads as TGCAGTGCCCTCGGGAGGGCGAACTCCTACGAGCAGTACTTC. Translation gives CSALGRANSYEQYF.

In its sample, this clonotype was seen a few times. The chain combines TRBV24-1 with TRBJ2-1; 7 bases map to TRBD2. Germline CDR1 reads KGHDR; CDR2 reads SFDVKD. The CDR3 has 16 residues. V lost 3 bases to trimming and J lost 2 bases; unmatched junction nucleotides: 6. The CDR3 bases are TGTGCCACCAGTGATGCTAGCGGCACCGCCTACAATGAGCAGTTCTTC. Translating it yields CATSDASGTAYNEQFF.

This chain uses TRBV23-1 with TRBJ2-5, with D possibly called TRBD1 or TRBD2 (6 bases each). TRBV23-1 is reported as an ORF; its role is uncertain. V lost 3 bases, J lost 5 bases, and 16 bases lay in between. This CDR3 has 15 residues. CDR3 nucleotide sequence: TGCGCCAGCAGTCAGGGACGGGGGCCGGAGGAGACCCAGTACTTC. Translating it yields CASSQGRGPEETQYF.

This chain joins TRBV20-1 and TRBJ1-2; D unclear. V lost 5 bases and J 8 bases, leaving 15 bases between the germline ends. CDR1 and CDR2 (germline): DFQATT, SNEGSKA (reference sequence). The CDR3 spans 12 residues. The CDR3: CSAPQVLRGYTF. As DNA, the CDR3 is TGCAGTGCTCCCCAGGTTCTTAGGGGCTACACCTTC.

J is TRBJ2-1 and V is TRBV11-2, with D unclear. V was cut by 5 bases and J by 2 bases, with 10 bases left in between. This CDR3 contains 14 residues. Germline loops: CDR1 SGHAT, CDR2 FQNNGV. Here the CDR3 DNA reads TGTGCCAGCAGCCCCCCCATAGCCTACAATGAGCAGTTCTTC. Translation: CASSPPIAYNEQFF.

V is TRBV25-1 and J is TRBJ1-1; 7 bases agree with TRBD1. The CDR3 covers 11 residues. Per the germline V gene, CDR1 is MGHDK and CDR2 is SYGVNS. V shed 4 bases and J 11 bases; nucleotides not matched to a gene: 4. The DNA for the CDR3 is TGTGCCAGCAGTGTTCCAGGGGGGGCTTTCTTT. Protein: CASSVPGGAFF.

This chain links TRBV7-2 with TRBJ2-1; 7 bases map to TRBD2. The junction had 8 bases not matched to a gene; V was cut back by 5 bases and J by 4 bases. The CDR3 has 15 residues. Germline V gene lookup returns CDR1 SGHTA and CDR2 FQGNSA. For the CDR3, the DNA is TGTGCCAGCAGCCACGGGACTAAACCTTACAATGAGCAGTTCTTC. It specifies CASSHGTKPYNEQFF.

The CDR3 loop is CASSLSVHEQYF. In nucleotides, the CDR3 is TGTGCCAGCAGCTTATCCGTCCACGAGCAGTACTTC. The V call is TRBV5-5, the J call TRBJ2-7; no firm D call. Germline assignment: CDR1 SGHKS and CDR2 YYEKEE (reference sequence). The CDR3 is made up of 12 amino acids. V dropped 2 bases and J dropped 5 bases, with 8 bases sitting between them.

This clonotype was seen a few times. The rearrangement links TRBV5-4 to TRBJ2-1; D ambiguous. Germline V gene lookup returns CDR1 SGHNT and CDR2 YYREEE (reference sequence). This CDR3 has 11 residues. The V gene lost 4 bases and the J gene lost 6 bases, with 5 bases spanning the gap. For the CDR3, the DNA is TGTGCCAGCAGCGTTATCAATGAGCAGTTCTTC. Protein product: CASSVINEQFF.

CDR3: CSAVPGAGWNNEQFF. The CDR3 region has the DNA TGCAGTGCCGTCCCTGGGGCGGGATGGAACAATGAGCAGTTCTTC. The gene calls are TRBV20-1 and TRBJ2-1; TRBD2 might be the D (6 bases). From germline, CDR1 is DFQATT and CDR2 SNEGSKA (reference sequence). The CDR3 consists of 15 residues. V was cut by 6 bases and J by 5 bases, with 20 bases left in between.

V is TRBV20-1 and J is TRBJ2-7; D is possibly TRBD1 or TRBD2 (7 bases each). V was trimmed by 6 bases and J by 5 bases, leaving 17 bases between them. Looked up from germline, CDR1 is DFQATT and CDR2 is SNEGSKA (reference sequence). This CDR3 region has 13 residues. Here the CDR3 DNA reads TGCAGTGCCCCCGTACAGGGGAGGGACGAGCAGTACTTC. It yields the protein CSAPVQGRDEQYF.

The chain is built from TRBV12-3 or TRBV12-4 and TRBJ1-5; 10 bases are shared with TRBD1. The V segment lost 6 bases and the J segment 4 bases; nucleotides outside the gene matches: 6. The CDR3 has 15 amino acids. The CDR3 sequence: CASSSRDRGNQPQHF. CDR3 bases: TGTGCCAGCAGCTCCAGGGACAGGGGAAATCAGCCCCAGCATTTT.

The V and J genes are TRBV7-2 and TRBJ2-5, with 11 bases fitting TRBD2. CDR1 is SGHTA and CDR2 is FQGNSA in the germline V gene. V lost 3 bases to trimming and J lost 5 bases; unmatched junction nucleotides: 8. The CDR3 loop spans 16 amino acids. The CDR3: CASSFGSGRARETQYF. CDR3 DNA: TGTGCCAGCAGCTTCGGTAGCGGGAGGGCTCGTGAGACCCAGTACTTC.

J is TRBJ1-1 and V is TRBV2; D is ambiguous. The length of the CDR3 is 12 residues. Germline values: CDR1 SNHLY, CDR2 FYNNEI. With 6 bases removed from V and 0 bases from J, the gap between germline ends came to 5 bases. The CDR3 reads CASRYLNTEAFF. The CDR3 DNA sequence: TGTGCCAGCAGATACTTGAACACTGAAGCTTTCTTT.

This clonotype was seen only a few times. The rearrangement links TRBV20-1 to TRBJ1-3, with D unclear. Germline V gene lookup returns CDR1 DFQATT and CDR2 SNEGSKA (reference sequence). V was shortened by 4 bases and J by 1 base, with 14 bases between the two germline ends. The CDR3 is 15 amino acids. The chain's CDR3 is CSAMREARSGNTIYF. The CDR3 DNA reads as TGCAGTGCTATGCGGGAGGCAAGGTCTGGAAACACCATATATTTT.

This clonotype has more than one count but fewer than ten. The chain is built from TRBV6-2 or TRBV6-3 and TRBJ1-1, with 8 bases that match TRBD1. V shed 4 bases and J 4 bases; nucleotides not matched to a gene: 5. The V gene's germline CDR1 is MNHEY and CDR2 SVGEGT. CDR3 length equals 14 residues. The DNA of the CDR3 is TGTGCCAGCAGTTGGTTTACAGGGGGCACTGAAGCTTTCTTT. Protein sequence: CASSWFTGGTEAFF.

The genes are TRBV11-3 and TRBJ2-2; the match to TRBD1 covers 8 bases. V was pared by 3 bases and J by 6 bases, with 6 bases of the junction left unmatched. The germline gives CDR1 SGHNT, CDR2 YENEEA. CDR3 length: 15 amino acids. CDR3 bases: TGTGCCAGCAGCTTGGACAGGGTGGGCGCCGGGGAGCTGTTTTTT. Translated: CASSLDRVGAGELFF.

The V call is TRBV27, the J call TRBJ1-1, with D uncertain. Trimming left V 1 base short and J 5 bases short, with 14 bases between. The CDR3 is made up of 15 amino acids. Per the germline V gene, CDR1 is MNHEY and CDR2 is SMNVEV (reference sequence). DNA of the CDR3: TGTGCCAGCAGTTTATTAGAGAGAATGGGGACTGAAGCTTTCTTT. Translation gives CASSLLERMGTEAFF.

This clonotype showed up just a few times. The chain uses TRBV20-1 and TRBJ2-7, with 14 bases identical to TRBD2. CDR3 length equals 15 residues. Trimming took 3 bases from V and 4 from J; bases not matched to a gene: 5. Germline assignment: CDR1 DFQATT and CDR2 SNEGSKA (reference sequence). CDR3 amino acids: CSASLTSGGAYEQYF. Written as DNA, the CDR3 is TGCAGTGCTAGTCTGACTAGCGGGGGGGCTTACGAGCAGTACTTC.